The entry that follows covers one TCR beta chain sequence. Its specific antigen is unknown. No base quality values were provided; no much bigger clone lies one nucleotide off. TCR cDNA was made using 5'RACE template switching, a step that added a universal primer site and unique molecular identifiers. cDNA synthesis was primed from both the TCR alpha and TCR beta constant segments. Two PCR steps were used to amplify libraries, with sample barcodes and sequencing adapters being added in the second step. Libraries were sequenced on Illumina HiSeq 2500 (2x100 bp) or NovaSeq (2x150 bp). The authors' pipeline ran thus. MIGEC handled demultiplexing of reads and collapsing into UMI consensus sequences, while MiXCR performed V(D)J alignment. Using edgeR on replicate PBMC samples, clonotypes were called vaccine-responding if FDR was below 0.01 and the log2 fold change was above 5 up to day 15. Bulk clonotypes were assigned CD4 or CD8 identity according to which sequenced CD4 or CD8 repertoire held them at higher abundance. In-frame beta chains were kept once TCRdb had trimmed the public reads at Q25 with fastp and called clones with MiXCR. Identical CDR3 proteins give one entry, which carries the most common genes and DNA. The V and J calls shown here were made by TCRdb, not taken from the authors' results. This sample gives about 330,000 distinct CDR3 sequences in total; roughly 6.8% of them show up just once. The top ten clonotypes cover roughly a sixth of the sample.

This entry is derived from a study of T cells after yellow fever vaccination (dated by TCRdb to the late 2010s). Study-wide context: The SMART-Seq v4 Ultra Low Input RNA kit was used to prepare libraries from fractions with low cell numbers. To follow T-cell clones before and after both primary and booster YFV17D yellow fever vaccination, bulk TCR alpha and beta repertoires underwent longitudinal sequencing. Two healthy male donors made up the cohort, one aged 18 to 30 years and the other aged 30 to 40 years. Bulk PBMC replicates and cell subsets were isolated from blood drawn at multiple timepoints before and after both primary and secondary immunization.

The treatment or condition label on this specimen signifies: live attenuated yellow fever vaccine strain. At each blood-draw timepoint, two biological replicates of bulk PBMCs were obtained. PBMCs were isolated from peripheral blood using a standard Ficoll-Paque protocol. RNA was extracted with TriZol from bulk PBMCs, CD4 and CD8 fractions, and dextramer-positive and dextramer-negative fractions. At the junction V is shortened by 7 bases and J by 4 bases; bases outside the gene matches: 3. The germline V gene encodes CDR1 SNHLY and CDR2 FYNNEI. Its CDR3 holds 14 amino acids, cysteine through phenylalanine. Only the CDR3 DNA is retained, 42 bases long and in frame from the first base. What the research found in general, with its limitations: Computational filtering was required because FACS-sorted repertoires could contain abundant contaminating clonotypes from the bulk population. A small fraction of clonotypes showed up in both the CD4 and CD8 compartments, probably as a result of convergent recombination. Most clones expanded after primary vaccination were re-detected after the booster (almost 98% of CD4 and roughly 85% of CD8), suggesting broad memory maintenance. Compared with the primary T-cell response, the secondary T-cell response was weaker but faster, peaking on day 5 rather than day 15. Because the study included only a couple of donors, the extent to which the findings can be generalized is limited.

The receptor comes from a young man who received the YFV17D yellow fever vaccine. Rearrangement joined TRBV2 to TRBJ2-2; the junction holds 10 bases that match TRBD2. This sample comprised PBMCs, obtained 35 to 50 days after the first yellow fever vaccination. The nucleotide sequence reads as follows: TGTGCCAGCATAGCGGGGGGCGTCACCGGGGAGCTGTTTTTT. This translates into CASIAGGVTGELFF.